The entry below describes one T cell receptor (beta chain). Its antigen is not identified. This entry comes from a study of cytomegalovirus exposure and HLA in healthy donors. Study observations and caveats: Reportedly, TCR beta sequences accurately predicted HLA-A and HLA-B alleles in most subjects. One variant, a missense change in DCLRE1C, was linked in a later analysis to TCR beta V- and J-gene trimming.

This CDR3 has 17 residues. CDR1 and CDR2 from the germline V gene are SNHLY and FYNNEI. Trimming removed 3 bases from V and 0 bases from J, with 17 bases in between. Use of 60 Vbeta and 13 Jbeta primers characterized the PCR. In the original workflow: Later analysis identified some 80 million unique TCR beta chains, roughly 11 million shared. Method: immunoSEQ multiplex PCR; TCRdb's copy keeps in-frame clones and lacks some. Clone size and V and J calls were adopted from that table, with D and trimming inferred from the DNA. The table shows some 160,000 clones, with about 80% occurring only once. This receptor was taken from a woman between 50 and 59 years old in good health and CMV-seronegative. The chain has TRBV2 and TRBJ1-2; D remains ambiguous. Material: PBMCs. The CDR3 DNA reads TGTGCCAGCAGTGAGGGCAGGCAGTATGTTGCTAACTATGGCTACACCTTC. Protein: CASSEGRQYVANYGYTF.